The 21 T cell receptor beta chains presented below share a single source sample, sequenced in a study of human T cells and chemical hapten exposure. A single record per CDR3 protein comes from TCRdb applying MiXCR to the RACE reads. The sample lists about 140,000 distinct CDR3 sequences, 12% occurring once. Noted time point: patch test 2, 6 weeks after DPC sensitization. Treatment in this sample: therapeutic diphenylcyclopropenone sensitization with weekly scalp DPC. Sample: whole blood, taken in connection with sensitization to the hapten diphenylcyclopropenone (DPC). The receptors originated from a woman between 50 and 59 years old with alopecia areata. Some clones in this sample may be carry-over from other donors' samples.

This clonotype turned up a few times. The J gene is TRBJ2-1, the V gene TRBV12-5; 8 positions agree with TRBD1. Germline CDR1 is LGHNT and CDR2 is FRNRAP. The CDR3 loop spans 16 amino acids. Trimming removed 5 bases from V and 5 bases from J; junction bases left unmatched: 11. This CDR3 is CASGPHRGNPDNEQFF. CDR3 in DNA: TGTGCTAGTGGTCCGCACAGGGGGAATCCAGACAATGAGCAGTTCTTC.

This clonotype was counted between two and nine times. The chain links TRBV3-1 to TRBJ2-1; 7 bases are a match to TRBD2. The junction had 9 bases not matched to a gene; V was cut back by 4 bases and J by 0 bases. This CDR3 region has 17 residues. The germline V gene has CDR1 LGHDT and CDR2 YNNKEL (reference sequence). The CDR3 DNA reads as TGTGCCAGCAGCCCTCCGGGACTATCCCGCTCCTACAATGAGCAGTTCTTC. Protein sequence: CASSPPGLSRSYNEQFF.

This clonotype was seen only a few times. This rearrangement joins TRBV20-1 to TRBJ2-5, with D perhaps TRBD2 (6 bases). There are 13 residues in the CDR3. Germline V gene sequence: CDR1 DFQATT, CDR2 SNEGSKA (reference sequence). Trimming shortened V by 3 bases and J by 5 bases, and 13 bases separated the two germline ends. The CDR3: CSARGGAGETQYF. The CDR3 DNA follows: TGCAGTGCTAGGGGGGGTGCGGGCGAGACCCAGTACTTC.

This clonotype was observed many times. The chain has TRBV27 and TRBJ1-1; 7 bases map to TRBD1. Trimming cost V 3 bases and J 1 base; bases outside gene matches: 2. In germline, CDR1 is MNHEY, CDR2 SMNVEV (reference sequence). The CDR3 sequence is 14 residues long. CDR3 protein: CASSFRTGNTEAFF. CDR3 bases: TGTGCCAGCAGTTTTCGGACAGGGAACACTGAAGCTTTCTTT.

This clonotype has a single count. The chain couples TRBV28 to TRBJ2-7; 13 positions match TRBD2. Germline lookup yields CDR1 MDHEN and CDR2 SYDVKM. Unmatched junction bases numbered 7, after V lost 5 bases and J lost 3 bases. CDR3 size: 16 residues. CDR3 sequence reads: CASSPTSGRAFYEQYF. As DNA, the CDR3 is TGTGCCAGCAGTCCTACTAGCGGGAGGGCCTTCTACGAGCAGTACTTC. Full variable domain (missing parts from reference TRBV28 and TRBJ2-7): DVKVTQSSRYLVKRTGEKVFLECVQDMDHENMFWYRQDPGLGLRLIYFSYDVKMKEKGDIPEGYSVSREKKERFSLILESASTNQTSMYLCASSPTSGRAFYEQYFGPGTRLTVT.

This clonotype was found many times. The chain is built from TRBV28 and TRBJ1-5; D remains unclear. This CDR3 spans 12 amino acids. V shed 5 bases and J shed 7 bases, with 9 bases lying between them. CDR1 is MDHEN and CDR2 is SYDVKM in the germline V gene. The CDR3, as DNA: TGTGCCAGCAGTCCTAAGGCCCAGCCCCAGCATTTT. Translated: CASSPKAQPQHF.

This clonotype occurred many times. The chain uses TRBV28 and TRBJ1-1, with no clear D. The CDR3 is 13 residues long. V gave up 3 bases and J gave up 5 bases, with 10 bases separating them. Germline V lookup: CDR1 MDHEN, CDR2 SYDVKM. The CDR3 coding sequence is TGTGCCAGCAGTTTTTACCGGGAGACTGAAGCTTTCTTT. Translating gives CASSFYRETEAFF.

The chain combines TRBV3-1 with TRBJ1-5; TRBD1 agrees at 8 bases. V dropped 4 bases and J dropped 1; count of bases not matched to a gene: 6. CDR1 and CDR2 (germline): LGHDT, YNNKEL (reference sequence). The CDR3 spans 16 residues. In nucleotides, the CDR3 is TGTGCCAGCAGCCTAACAGGACAGGGAAGCAATCAGCCCCAGCATTTT. It codes for CASSLTGQGSNQPQHF.

The chain uses TRBV20-1 and TRBJ1-6; 10 bases line up with TRBD1. After removal of 0 bases from V and 7 bases from J, the junction contained 12 bases not matched to a gene. Germline V lookup: CDR1 DFQATT, CDR2 SNEGSKA (reference sequence). There are 18 residues in the CDR3. This CDR3 is CSARDSWEGQGNNSPLHF. The DNA of the CDR3 is TGCAGTGCTAGAGACTCATGGGAGGGACAGGGGAACAATTCACCCCTCCACTTT.

This sequence joins TRBV14 and TRBJ1-1, with D perhaps TRBD1 (5 bases). Germline CDR1 is SGHDN and CDR2 is FVKESK. Trimming took 1 base from V and 6 from J, leaving 15 bases between them. This CDR3 has 15 amino acids. CDR3: CASSQAAGRVAEAFF. Here the CDR3 DNA reads TGTGCCAGCAGCCAAGCGGCAGGGAGGGTCGCTGAAGCTTTCTTT.

J is TRBJ2-1 and V is TRBV7-2; D is unresolved. The CDR3 sequence is 14 residues long. Trimming cost V 0 bases and J 6 bases, with 9 bases left between them. Germline V CDR1 and CDR2: SGHTA, FQGNSA. The CDR3 DNA follows: TGTGCCAGCAGCTTAGCGCCGGGTCTCAATGAGCAGTTCTTC. It specifies CASSLAPGLNEQFF.

J is TRBJ2-7 and V is TRBV20-1; 14 bases fit TRBD2. V lost 6 bases and J lost 1; bases outside the gene matches: 11. This CDR3 is built from 17 residues. CDR1 is DFQATT and CDR2 is SNEGSKA in the germline V gene (reference sequence). The CDR3 DNA is TGCAGTGCCTCCGGGACTAGCGGGGGATTGGAGTCCTACGAGCAGTACTTC. It is translated as CSASGTSGGLESYEQYF.

The CDR3 protein is CASSSRQSTNEKLFF. DNA of the CDR3: TGTGCCAGCAGCTCACGACAGTCAACTAATGAAAAACTGTTTTTT. The genes are TRBV7-9 and TRBJ1-4; D is possibly TRBD1 (5 bases). The germline CDR1 and CDR2 sequences are SEHNR and FQNEAQ (reference sequence). This CDR3 has 15 residues. V lost 4 bases and J 0 bases, leaving 9 bases between the germline ends.

In this sample, this clonotype turned up a few times. The CDR3 is CSAKANTEAFF. CDR3 bases: TGCAGTGCCAAGGCGAACACTGAAGCTTTCTTT. The chain carries TRBV20-1 and TRBJ1-1; D ambiguous. The V and J ends lost 6 bases and 1 base respectively, with 6 bases between them. Germline V lookup: CDR1 DFQATT, CDR2 SNEGSKA (reference sequence). This CDR3 region has 11 residues.

The sample holds a few counts of this clonotype. The chain has TRBV2 and TRBJ2-7; 7 bases are a match to TRBD2. Germline V lookup: CDR1 SNHLY, CDR2 FYNNEI. There are 12 residues in the CDR3. Unmatched junction bases numbered 8, after V lost 2 bases and J lost 13 bases. Written as DNA, the CDR3 is TGTGCCAGCAGTGAATCCCCGGGACTATGCTACTTC. The encoded protein is CASSESPGLCYF.

The genes are TRBV10-3 and TRBJ1-5; tentatively, D is TRBD1 (6 bases). Germline assignment: CDR1 ENHRY and CDR2 SYGVKD. This CDR3 comprises 13 residues. With 3 bases removed from V and 7 bases from J, the gap between germline ends came to 10 bases. The CDR3 reads CAISEKGTQPQHF. As DNA, the CDR3 is TGTGCCATCAGTGAAAAGGGGACACAGCCCCAGCATTTT.

Only a few counts were recorded for this clonotype. The chain carries TRBV14 and TRBJ2-1, with 8 bases that match TRBD2. Germline V gene data show CDR1 as SGHDN and CDR2 as FVKESK. This CDR3 comprises 15 residues. The trim removed 4 bases at V and 9 bases at J, leaving 11 bases unmatched. CDR3 amino acids: CASSPRSGSFGEQFF. CDR3 in DNA: TGTGCCAGCAGCCCCAGGAGCGGGAGTTTCGGTGAGCAGTTCTTC.

V and J are TRBV20-1 and TRBJ1-2; unclear D gene. The CDR3 extends over 13 amino acids. CDR1 and CDR2 (germline): DFQATT, SNEGSKA (reference sequence). The ends were cut back, 5 bases at V and 4 bases at J, with 14 bases in the middle. The CDR3 DNA reads as TGCAGTGCTGGGCTATTAGGCACCTATGGCTACACCTTC. Translated, it gives CSAGLLGTYGYTF.

The chain has TRBV7-9 and TRBJ1-2, with a tentative D call TRBD1 (5 bases). V was cut by 6 bases and J by 1 base, with 12 bases left in between. This CDR3 has 14 residues. Germline CDR1 SEHNR, CDR2 FQNEAQ (reference sequence). The CDR3 DNA reads TGTGCCAGCAGTAGGGGAGCCGATAACTATGGCTACACCTTC. Translating it yields CASSRGADNYGYTF.

This clonotype came up many times. V gene TRBV29-1 combines with J gene TRBJ1-1; D remains ambiguous. Germline-derived CDR1 and CDR2 are SQVTM and ANQGSEA. The CDR3 has 10 amino acids. In nucleotides, the CDR3 is TGCACCGCCGGGGATGCTGAAGCTTTCTTT. It specifies CTAGDAEAFF. Using reference TRBV29-1 and TRBJ1-1 for the parts outside the CDR3, the full variable domain is SAVISQKPSRDICQRGTSLTIQCQVDSQVTMMFWYRQQPGQSLTLIATANQGSEATYESGFVIDKFPISRPNLTFSTLTVSNMSPEDSSIYLCTAGDAEAFFGQGTRLTVV.

J is TRBJ1-2 and V is TRBV27; D gene ambiguous. The V gene lost 5 bases and the J gene lost 0 bases, with 7 bases spanning the gap. The CDR3 is 13 residues long. Looked up from germline, CDR1 is MNHEY and CDR2 is SMNVEV (reference sequence). CDR3 region: CASSGEANYGYTF. The CDR3 bases are TGTGCCAGCAGTGGGGAAGCTAACTATGGCTACACCTTC.